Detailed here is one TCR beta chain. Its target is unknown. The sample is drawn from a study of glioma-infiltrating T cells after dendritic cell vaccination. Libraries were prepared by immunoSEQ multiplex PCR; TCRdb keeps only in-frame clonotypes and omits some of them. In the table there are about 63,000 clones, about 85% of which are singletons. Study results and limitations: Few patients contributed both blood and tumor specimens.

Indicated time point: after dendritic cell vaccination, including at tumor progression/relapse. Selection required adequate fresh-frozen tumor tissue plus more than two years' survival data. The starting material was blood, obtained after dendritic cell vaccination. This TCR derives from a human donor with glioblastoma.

DNA for the CDR3: TGTGCCAGCACCCACGGCGAAGGGGCCGAGCAGTACTTC. This encodes CASTHGEGAEQYF. The rearrangement links TRBV6-5 to TRBJ2-7, with D tentatively TRBD1 (5 bases). Germline loops: CDR1 MNHEY, CDR2 SVGAGI. Trimming left V 7 bases short and J 6 bases short, with 16 bases between. This CDR3 has 13 residues.